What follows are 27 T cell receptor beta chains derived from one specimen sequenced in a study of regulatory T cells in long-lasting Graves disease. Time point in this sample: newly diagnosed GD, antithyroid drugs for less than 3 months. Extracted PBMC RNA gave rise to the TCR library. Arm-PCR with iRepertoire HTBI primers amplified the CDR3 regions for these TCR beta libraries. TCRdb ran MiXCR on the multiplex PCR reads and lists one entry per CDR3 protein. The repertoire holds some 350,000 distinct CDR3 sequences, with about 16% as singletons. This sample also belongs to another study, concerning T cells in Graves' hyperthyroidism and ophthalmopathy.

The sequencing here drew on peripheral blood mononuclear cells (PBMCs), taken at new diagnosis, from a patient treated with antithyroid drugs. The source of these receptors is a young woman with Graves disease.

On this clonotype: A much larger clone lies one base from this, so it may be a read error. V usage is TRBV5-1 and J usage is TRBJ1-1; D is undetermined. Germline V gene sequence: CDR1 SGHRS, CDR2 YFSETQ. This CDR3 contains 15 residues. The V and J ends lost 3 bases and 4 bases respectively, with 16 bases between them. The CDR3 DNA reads TGCGCCAGCAGCTCACGCCTGGGAAGGAGCACTGAAGCTTTCTTT. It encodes CASSSRLGRSTEAFF. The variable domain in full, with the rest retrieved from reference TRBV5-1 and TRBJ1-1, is KAGVTQTPRYLIKTRGQQVTLSCSPISGHRSVSWYQQTPGQGLQFLFEYFSETQRNKGNFPGRFSGRQFSNSRSEMNVSTLELGDSALYLCASSSRLGRSTEAFFGQGTRLTVV.

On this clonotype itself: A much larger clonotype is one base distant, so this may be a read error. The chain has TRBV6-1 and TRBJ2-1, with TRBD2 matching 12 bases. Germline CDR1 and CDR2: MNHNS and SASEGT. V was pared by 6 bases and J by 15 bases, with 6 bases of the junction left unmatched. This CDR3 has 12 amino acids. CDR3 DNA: TGTGCCAGCAGCCCTAGCGGGAGGGCCAGGTTCTTC. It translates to CASSPSGRARFF.

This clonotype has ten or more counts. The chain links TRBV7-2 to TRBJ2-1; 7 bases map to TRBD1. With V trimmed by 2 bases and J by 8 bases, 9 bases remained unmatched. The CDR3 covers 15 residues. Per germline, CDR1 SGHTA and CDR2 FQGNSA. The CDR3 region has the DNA TGTGCCAGCAGCTTATTAGGACAGGTTTCAGATGAGCAGTTCTTC. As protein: CASSLLGQVSDEQFF.

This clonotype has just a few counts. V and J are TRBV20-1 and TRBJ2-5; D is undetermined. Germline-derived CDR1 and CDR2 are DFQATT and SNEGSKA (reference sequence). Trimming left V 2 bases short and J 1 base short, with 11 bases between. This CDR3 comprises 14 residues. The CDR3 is CSARRQTRQETQYF. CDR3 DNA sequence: TGCAGTGCTAGAAGGCAGACCCGCCAAGAGACCCAGTACTTC.

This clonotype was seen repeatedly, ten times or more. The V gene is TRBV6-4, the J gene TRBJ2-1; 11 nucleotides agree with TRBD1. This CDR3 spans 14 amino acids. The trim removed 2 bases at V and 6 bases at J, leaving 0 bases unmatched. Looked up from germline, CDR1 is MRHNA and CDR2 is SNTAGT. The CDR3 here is CASSDGTGGNEQFF. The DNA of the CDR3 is TGTGCCAGCAGTGACGGGACAGGGGGCAATGAGCAGTTCTTC.

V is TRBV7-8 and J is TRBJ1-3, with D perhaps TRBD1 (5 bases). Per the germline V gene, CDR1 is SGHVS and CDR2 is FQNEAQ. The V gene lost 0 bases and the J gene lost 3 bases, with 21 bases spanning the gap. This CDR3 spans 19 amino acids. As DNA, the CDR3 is TGTGCCAGCAGCTTAGCTCCGGGACCAATCTTGTCCATTGGAAACACCATATATTTT. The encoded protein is CASSLAPGPILSIGNTIYF.

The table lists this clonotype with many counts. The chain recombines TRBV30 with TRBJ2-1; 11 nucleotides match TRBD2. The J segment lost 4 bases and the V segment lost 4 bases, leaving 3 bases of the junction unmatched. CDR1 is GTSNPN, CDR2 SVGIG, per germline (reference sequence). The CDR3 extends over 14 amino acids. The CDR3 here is CAWTLAGGYNEQFF. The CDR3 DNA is TGTGCCTGGACCCTAGCGGGGGGATACAATGAGCAGTTCTTC. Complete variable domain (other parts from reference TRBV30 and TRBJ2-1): SQTIHQWPATLVQPVGSPLSLECTVEGTSNPNLYWYRQAAGRGLQLLFYSVGIGQISSEVPQNLSASRPQDRQFILSSKKLLLSDSGFYLCAWTLAGGYNEQFFGPGTRLTVL.

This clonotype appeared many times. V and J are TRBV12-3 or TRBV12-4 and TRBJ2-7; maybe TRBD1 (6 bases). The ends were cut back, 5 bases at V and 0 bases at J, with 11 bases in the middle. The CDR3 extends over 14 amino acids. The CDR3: CASSVGQSSYEQYF. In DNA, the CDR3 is TGTGCCAGCAGTGTAGGACAGAGCTCCTACGAGCAGTACTTC.

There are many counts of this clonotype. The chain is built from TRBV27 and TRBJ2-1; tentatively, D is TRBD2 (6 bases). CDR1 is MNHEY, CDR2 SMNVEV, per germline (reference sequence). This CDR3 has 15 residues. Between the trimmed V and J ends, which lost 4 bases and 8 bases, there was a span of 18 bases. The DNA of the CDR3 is TGTGCCAGCAGTTCCCGACGGACCCCGGGGGATGAGCAGTTCTTC. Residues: CASSSRRTPGDEQFF.

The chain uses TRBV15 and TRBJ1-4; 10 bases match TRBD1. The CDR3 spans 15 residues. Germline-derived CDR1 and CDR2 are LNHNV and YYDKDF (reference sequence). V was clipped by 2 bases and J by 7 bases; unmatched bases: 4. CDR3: CATSRPTGGSEKLFF. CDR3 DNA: TGTGCCACCAGCAGACCGACAGGGGGCTCTGAAAAACTGTTTTTT.

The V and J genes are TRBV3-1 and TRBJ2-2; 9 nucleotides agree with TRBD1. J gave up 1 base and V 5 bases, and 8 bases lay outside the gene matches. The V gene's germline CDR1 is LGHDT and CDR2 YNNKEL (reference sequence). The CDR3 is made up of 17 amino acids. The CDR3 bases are TGTGCCAGCAGCTTTAGCACAGGGGGCCGGAACACCGGGGAGCTGTTTTTT. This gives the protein CASSFSTGGRNTGELFF.

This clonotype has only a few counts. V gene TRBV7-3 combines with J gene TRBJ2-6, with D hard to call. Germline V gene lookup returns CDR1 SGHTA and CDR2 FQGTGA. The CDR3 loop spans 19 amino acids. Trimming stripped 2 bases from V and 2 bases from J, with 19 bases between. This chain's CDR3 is CASSLWGSLSRPGANVLTF. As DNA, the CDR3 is TGTGCCAGCAGCTTATGGGGATCCTTAAGTCGGCCTGGGGCCAACGTCCTGACTTTC.

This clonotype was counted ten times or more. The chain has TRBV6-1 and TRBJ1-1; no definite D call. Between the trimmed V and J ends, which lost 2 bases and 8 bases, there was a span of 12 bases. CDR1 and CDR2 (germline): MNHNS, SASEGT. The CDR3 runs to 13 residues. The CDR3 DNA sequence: TGTGCCAGCAGTGAAAGCGGAGTCTTAGAAGCTTTCTTT. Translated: CASSESGVLEAFF.

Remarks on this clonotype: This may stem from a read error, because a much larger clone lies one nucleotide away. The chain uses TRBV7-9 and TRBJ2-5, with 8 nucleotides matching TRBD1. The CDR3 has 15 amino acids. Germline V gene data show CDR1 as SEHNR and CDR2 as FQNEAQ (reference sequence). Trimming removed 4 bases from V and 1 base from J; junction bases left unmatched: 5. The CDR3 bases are TGTGCCAGCAGCTCTCGACAGGGGAGCCAAGAGACCCAGTACTTC. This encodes CASSSRQGSQETQYF.

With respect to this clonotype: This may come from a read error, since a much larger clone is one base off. Here the CDR3 DNA reads TGTGCCAGCAGTTCACGCGGGAGTAGCGGCGAGCAGTACTTC. It specifies CASSSRGSSGEQYF. This chain joins TRBV6-9 and TRBJ2-7; TRBD2 matches 7 bases. Germline V gene lookup returns CDR1 MNHGY and CDR2 SVAAGI. Trimming took 4 bases from V and 6 from J; bases not matched to a gene: 9. This CDR3 is built from 14 residues.

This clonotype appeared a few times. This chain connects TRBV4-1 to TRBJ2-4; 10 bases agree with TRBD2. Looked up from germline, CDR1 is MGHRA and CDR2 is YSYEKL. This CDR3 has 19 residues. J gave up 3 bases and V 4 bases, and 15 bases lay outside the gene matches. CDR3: CASSLPASGRGFGKNIQYF. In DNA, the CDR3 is TGCGCCAGCAGCCTTCCGGCTAGCGGGAGAGGGTTTGGCAAAAACATTCAGTACTTC.

CDR3 sequence (DNA): TGTGCCAGCAGAACCGGGACCCGAGGGGAAAAACTGTTTTTT. Its protein product is CASRTGTRGEKLFF. The chain carries TRBV6-1 and TRBJ1-4, with D possibly TRBD1 on 5 matching bases. Per germline, CDR1 MNHNS and CDR2 SASEGT. Trimming left V 6 bases short and J 8 bases short, with 16 bases between. The CDR3 sequence is 14 residues long.

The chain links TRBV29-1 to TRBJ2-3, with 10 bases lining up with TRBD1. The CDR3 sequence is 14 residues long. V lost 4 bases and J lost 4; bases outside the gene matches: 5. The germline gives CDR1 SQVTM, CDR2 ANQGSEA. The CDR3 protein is CSVGGQGFADTQYF. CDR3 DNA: TGCAGCGTTGGGGGACAGGGGTTCGCAGATACGCAGTATTTT.

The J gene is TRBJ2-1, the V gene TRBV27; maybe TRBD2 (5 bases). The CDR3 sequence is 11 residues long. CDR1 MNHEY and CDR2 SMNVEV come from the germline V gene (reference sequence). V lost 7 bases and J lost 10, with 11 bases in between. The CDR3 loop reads CASTSGGEQFF. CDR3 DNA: TGTGCCAGCACTTCGGGCGGGGAGCAGTTCTTC.

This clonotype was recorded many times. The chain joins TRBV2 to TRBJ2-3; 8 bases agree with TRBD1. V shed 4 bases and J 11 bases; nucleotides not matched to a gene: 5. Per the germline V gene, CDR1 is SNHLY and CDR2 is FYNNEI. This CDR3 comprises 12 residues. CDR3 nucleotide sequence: TGTGCCAGCAGTGTATCAGGGGGCAGGCAGTATTTT. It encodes CASSVSGGRQYF.

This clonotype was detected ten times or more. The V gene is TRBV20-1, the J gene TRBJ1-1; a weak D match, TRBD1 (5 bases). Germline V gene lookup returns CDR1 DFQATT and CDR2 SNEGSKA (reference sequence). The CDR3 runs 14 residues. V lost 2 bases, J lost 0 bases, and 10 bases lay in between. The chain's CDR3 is CSARIGGLNTEAFF. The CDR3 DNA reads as TGCAGTGCTAGAATCGGGGGATTGAACACTGAAGCTTTCTTT.

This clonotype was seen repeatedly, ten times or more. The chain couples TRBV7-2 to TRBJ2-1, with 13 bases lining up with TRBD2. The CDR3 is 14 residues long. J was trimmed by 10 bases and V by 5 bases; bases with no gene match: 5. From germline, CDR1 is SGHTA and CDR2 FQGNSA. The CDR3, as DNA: TGTGCCAGCAGCACTAGACTAGCGGGAGGCGAGCAGTTCTTC. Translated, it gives CASSTRLAGGEQFF.

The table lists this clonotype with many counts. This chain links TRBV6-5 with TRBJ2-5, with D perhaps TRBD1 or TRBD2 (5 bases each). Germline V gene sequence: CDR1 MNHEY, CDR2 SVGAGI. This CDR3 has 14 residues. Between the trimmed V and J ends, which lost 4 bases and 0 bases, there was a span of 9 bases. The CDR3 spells CASSSGANQETQYF. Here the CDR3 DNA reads TGTGCCAGCAGTTCCGGGGCCAACCAAGAGACCCAGTACTTC.

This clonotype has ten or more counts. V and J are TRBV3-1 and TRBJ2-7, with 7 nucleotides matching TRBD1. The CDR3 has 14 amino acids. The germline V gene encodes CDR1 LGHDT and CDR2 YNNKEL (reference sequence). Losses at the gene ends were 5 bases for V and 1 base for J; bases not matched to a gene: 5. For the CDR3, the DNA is TGTGCCAGCAGCTCCGGGACAGTTTCCTACGAGCAGTACTTC. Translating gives CASSSGTVSYEQYF.

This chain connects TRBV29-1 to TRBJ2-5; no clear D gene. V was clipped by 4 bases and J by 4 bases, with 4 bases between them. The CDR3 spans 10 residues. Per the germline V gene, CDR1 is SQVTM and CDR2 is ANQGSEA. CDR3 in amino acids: CSVGVETQYF. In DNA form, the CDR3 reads TGCAGCGTTGGGGTAGAGACCCAGTACTTC.

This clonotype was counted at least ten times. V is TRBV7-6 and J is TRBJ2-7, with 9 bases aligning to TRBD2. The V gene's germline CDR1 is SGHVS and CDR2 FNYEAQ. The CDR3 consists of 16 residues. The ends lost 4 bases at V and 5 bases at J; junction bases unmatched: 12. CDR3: CASSSSNSGSSDEQYF. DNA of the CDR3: TGTGCCAGCAGCTCCTCGAATAGCGGGAGTAGTGACGAGCAGTACTTC.

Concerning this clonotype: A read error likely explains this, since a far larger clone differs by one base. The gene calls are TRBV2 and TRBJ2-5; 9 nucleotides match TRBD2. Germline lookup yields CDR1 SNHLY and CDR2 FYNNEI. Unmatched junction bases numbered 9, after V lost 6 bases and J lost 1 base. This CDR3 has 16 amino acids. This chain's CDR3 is CASSFRLAEIQETQYF. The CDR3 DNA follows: TGTGCCAGCAGCTTCAGACTAGCGGAGATCCAAGAGACCCAGTACTTC. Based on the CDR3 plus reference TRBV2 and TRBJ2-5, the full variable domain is EPEVTQTPSHQVTQMGQEVILRCVPISNHLYFYWYRQILGQKVEFLVSFYNNEISEKSEIFDDQFSVERPDGSNFTLKIRSTKLEDSAMYFCASSFRLAEIQETQYFGPGTRLLVL.